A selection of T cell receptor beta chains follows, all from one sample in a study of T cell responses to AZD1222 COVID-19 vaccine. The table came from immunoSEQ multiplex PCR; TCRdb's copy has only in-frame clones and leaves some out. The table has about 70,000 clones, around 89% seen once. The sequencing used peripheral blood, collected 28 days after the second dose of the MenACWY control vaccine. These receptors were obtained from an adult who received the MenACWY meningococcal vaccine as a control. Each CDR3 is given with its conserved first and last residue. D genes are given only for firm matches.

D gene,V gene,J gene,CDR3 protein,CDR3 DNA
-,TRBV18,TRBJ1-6,CASSPEESVGSPLHF,TGTGCCAGCTCACCGGAGGAATCAGTCGGGTCACCCCTCCACTTT
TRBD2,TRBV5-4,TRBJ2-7,CASMGGEAGDEQYF,TGTGCCAGCATGGGGGGGGAGGCGGGTGACGAGCAGTACTTC
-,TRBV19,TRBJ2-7,CASSIRAGEQYF,TGTGCCAGTAGTATAAGGGCTGGGGAGCAGTACTTC
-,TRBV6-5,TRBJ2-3,CASSYRQSTDTQYF,TGTGCCAGCAGTTACCGGCAGAGCACAGATACGCAGTATTTT
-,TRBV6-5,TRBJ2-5,CASSYTPGQRRETQYF,TGTGCCAGCAGTTACACGCCGGGACAAAGGAGAGAGACCCAGTACTTC
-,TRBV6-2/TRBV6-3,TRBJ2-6,CASSSFISSGANVLTF,TGTGCCAGCAGTTCCTTTATTAGCTCTGGGGCCAACGTCCTGACTTTC
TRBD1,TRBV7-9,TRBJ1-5,CASSLAGGHQPQHF,TGTGCCAGCAGCTTAGCAGGGGGCCATCAGCCCCAGCATTTT
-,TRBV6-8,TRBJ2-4,CASPLPCSKNIQYF,TGTGCCAGCCCACTACCCTGCAGCAAAAACATTCAGTACTTC
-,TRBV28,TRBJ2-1,CASRPLGGENNEQFF,TGTGCCAGCAGACCTCTGGGGGGAGAGAACAATGAGCAGTTCTTC
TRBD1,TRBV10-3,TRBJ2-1,CAISESTGGSYNEQFF,TGTGCCATCAGTGAGTCGACAGGGGGCTCCTACAATGAGCAGTTCTTC
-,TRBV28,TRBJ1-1,CASAGGPLNTEAFF,TGTGCCAGCGCGGGGGGGCCCCTAAACACTGAAGCTTTCTTT
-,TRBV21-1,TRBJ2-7,CASSPKSRQDYEQYF,TGTGCCAGCAGCCCAAAGTCGAGACAGGACTACGAGCAGTACTTC
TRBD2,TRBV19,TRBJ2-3,CASSIRSLAGTRQYF,TGTGCCAGTAGTATTCGCTCACTAGCGGGAACGAGGCAGTATTTT
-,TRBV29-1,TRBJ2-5,CSVGAMGQETQYF,TGCAGCGTTGGGGCCATGGGGCAAGAGACCCAGTACTTC
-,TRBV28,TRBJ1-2,CASSGNDRFYGYTF,TGTGCCAGCAGTGGAAACGACAGGTTCTATGGCTACACCTTC
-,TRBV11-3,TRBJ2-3,CASSLGLQRAGIQDTQYF,TGTGCCAGCAGCTTAGGACTCCAAAGGGCAGGCATTCAAGATACGCAGTATTTT
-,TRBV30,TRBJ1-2,CAWMIDYGYTF,TGTGCCTGGATGATCGACTATGGCTACACCTTC
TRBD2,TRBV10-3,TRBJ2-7,CAISGGVTSYEQYF,TGTGCCATCAGCGGGGGGGTCACCTCCTACGAGCAGTACTTC
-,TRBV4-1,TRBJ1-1,CASASSAHGRVDTEAFF,TGCGCCAGCGCTAGCTCGGCTCATGGAAGGGTGGACACTGAAGCTTTCTTT
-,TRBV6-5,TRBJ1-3,CASKPGLSSGNTIYF,TGTGCCAGCAAACCGGGACTTAGCTCTGGAAACACCATATATTTT